This is a list of T cell receptor beta chains from one sample in a study of shared clonotypes between healthy human individuals. Method: immunoSEQ multiplex PCR; TCRdb's copy keeps in-frame clones and lacks some. The sample lists 1.5 million to 1.9 million clones; approximately 98% were seen once. Source material: naive CD4+ T cells sorted from blood. Receptor source: a man aged 25 to 45 in good health. Each CDR3 is given with its conserved first and last residue. The D gene is left open where the match is weak. The size of a clone is reported for some rows only, either as once, few or many, or as a class for expanded clones.

v_call: TRBV7-9
clone_size: .
j_call: TRBJ2-7
d_call: .
cdr3_aa: CASSPRLEVEQYF
cdr3_nt: TGTGCCAGCAGCCCCAGACTAGAGGTCGAGCAGTACTTC

v_call: TRBV18
clone_size: .
j_call: TRBJ2-2
d_call: .
cdr3_aa: CASSPFGGNTGELFF
cdr3_nt: TGTGCCAGCTCACCTTTCGGCGGGAACACCGGGGAGCTGTTTTTT

v_call: TRBV19
clone_size: .
j_call: TRBJ2-1
d_call: TRBD1
cdr3_aa: CASALEGAGYNEQFF
cdr3_nt: TGTGCCAGTGCCCTTGAGGGGGCAGGCTACAATGAGCAGTTCTTC

v_call: TRBV18
clone_size: .
j_call: TRBJ1-1
d_call: .
cdr3_aa: CASSPEQFGAFF
cdr3_nt: TGTGCCAGCTCACCCGAGCAATTTGGGGCTTTCTTT

v_call: TRBV6-5
clone_size: .
j_call: TRBJ1-5
d_call: .
cdr3_aa: CASSSGGYSNQPQHF
cdr3_nt: TGTGCCAGCAGTTCGGGGGGGTATAGCAATCAGCCCCAGCATTTT

v_call: TRBV7-2
clone_size: .
j_call: TRBJ1-5
d_call: .
cdr3_aa: CASSALRGNQPQHF
cdr3_nt: TGTGCCAGCAGCGCCCTTAGGGGTAATCAGCCCCAGCATTTT

v_call: TRBV7-9
clone_size: .
j_call: TRBJ2-5
d_call: .
cdr3_aa: CASSLFGRHETQYF
cdr3_nt: TGTGCCAGCAGCCTGTTCGGGAGACACGAGACCCAGTACTTC

v_call: TRBV5-1
clone_size: .
j_call: TRBJ2-7
d_call: .
cdr3_aa: CASSSGLGSPYEQYF
cdr3_nt: TGCGCCAGCAGCTCAGGACTCGGTAGCCCCTACGAGCAGTACTTC

v_call: TRBV11-2
clone_size: once
j_call: TRBJ2-7
d_call: TRBD2
cdr3_aa: CASSFGTSGSYEQYF
cdr3_nt: TGTGCCAGCAGCTTTGGGACTAGCGGCTCCTACGAGCAGTACTTC

v_call: TRBV28
clone_size: .
j_call: TRBJ1-5
d_call: .
cdr3_aa: CASSRTGGVSNQPQHF
cdr3_nt: TGTGCCAGCAGCCGTACAGGAGGTGTAAGCAATCAGCCCCAGCATTTT

v_call: TRBV9
clone_size: .
j_call: TRBJ2-7
d_call: .
cdr3_aa: CASSDNYEQYF
cdr3_nt: TGTGCCAGCAGCGACAACTACGAGCAGTACTTC

v_call: TRBV7-9
clone_size: .
j_call: TRBJ2-6
d_call: TRBD1
cdr3_aa: CASSPGQGSYSGANVLTF
cdr3_nt: TGTGCCAGCAGCCCCGGACAGGGTAGTTACTCTGGGGCCAACGTCCTGACTTTC

v_call: TRBV5-5
clone_size: .
j_call: TRBJ1-3
d_call: TRBD1
cdr3_aa: CASSRGDSNSGNTIYF
cdr3_nt: TGTGCCAGCAGCAGGGGGGACAGCAACTCTGGAAACACCATATATTTT

v_call: TRBV18
clone_size: .
j_call: TRBJ2-3
d_call: .
cdr3_aa: CASSPGRTRVRDTQYF
cdr3_nt: TGTGCCAGCTCACCGGGACGGACCCGGGTTAGGGATACGCAGTATTTT

v_call: TRBV10-3
clone_size: .
j_call: TRBJ2-7
d_call: .
cdr3_aa: CAISDRQGTTEQYF
cdr3_nt: TGTGCCATCAGTGACCGCCAAGGTACGACCGAGCAGTACTTC

v_call: TRBV5-1
clone_size: .
j_call: TRBJ2-1
d_call: .
cdr3_aa: CASSLAGELVNEQFF
cdr3_nt: TGCGCCAGCAGCTTGGCGGGAGAGTTAGTAAATGAGCAGTTCTTC

v_call: TRBV11-3
clone_size: .
j_call: TRBJ2-1
d_call: .
cdr3_aa: CASSSRDDNEQFF
cdr3_nt: TGTGCCAGCAGCTCTAGGGACGACAATGAGCAGTTCTTC

v_call: TRBV5-4
clone_size: .
j_call: TRBJ2-5
d_call: .
cdr3_aa: CASSILGGGSQYF
cdr3_nt: TGTGCCAGCAGCATTCTCGGTGGTGGGTCCCAGTACTTC

v_call: TRBV9
clone_size: .
j_call: TRBJ2-5
d_call: .
cdr3_aa: CASSVEGNQETQYF
cdr3_nt: TGTGCCAGCAGCGTAGAAGGGAATCAAGAGACCCAGTACTTC

v_call: TRBV18
clone_size: once
j_call: TRBJ2-5
d_call: .
cdr3_aa: CASLGPYQETQYF
cdr3_nt: TGTGCCAGCCTGGGACCGTACCAAGAGACCCAGTACTTC

v_call: TRBV11-2
clone_size: .
j_call: TRBJ2-7
d_call: TRBD1
cdr3_aa: CASSHGTGGSYEQYF
cdr3_nt: TGTGCCAGCAGCCATGGGACAGGGGGCTCCTACGAGCAGTACTTC

v_call: TRBV6-5
clone_size: once
j_call: TRBJ1-1
d_call: TRBD1
cdr3_aa: CASSYRGQGAITEAFF
cdr3_nt: TGTGCCAGCAGTTACAGGGGACAGGGGGCAATAACTGAAGCTTTCTTT

v_call: TRBV18
clone_size: .
j_call: TRBJ1-1
d_call: .
cdr3_aa: CASSPQQGNTEAFF
cdr3_nt: TGTGCCAGCTCACCACAACAGGGAAACACTGAAGCTTTCTTT

v_call: TRBV11-3
clone_size: .
j_call: TRBJ2-7
d_call: TRBD2
cdr3_aa: CASSTGLAGVHEQYF
cdr3_nt: TGTGCCAGCAGCACGGGACTAGCGGGAGTCCACGAGCAGTACTTC

v_call: TRBV10-2
clone_size: .
j_call: TRBJ2-7
d_call: .
cdr3_aa: CASSESRVSYEQYF
cdr3_nt: TGCGCCAGCAGTGAGTCGAGGGTTTCCTACGAGCAGTACTTC

v_call: TRBV7-2
clone_size: .
j_call: TRBJ2-2
d_call: TRBD2
cdr3_aa: CASSISGRGGTGELFF
cdr3_nt: TGTGCCAGCAGCATTAGCGGGAGGGGTGGCACCGGGGAGCTGTTTTTT

v_call: TRBV21-1
clone_size: .
j_call: TRBJ2-2
d_call: .
cdr3_aa: CASKRTGGNTGELFF
cdr3_nt: TGTGCCAGCAAGAGGACAGGGGGCAACACCGGGGAGCTGTTTTTT

v_call: TRBV18
clone_size: .
j_call: TRBJ2-7
d_call: .
cdr3_aa: CASSDRLGMEQYF
cdr3_nt: TGTGCCAGCTCAGACAGGCTGGGTATGGAGCAGTACTTC